Following are 21 T cell receptor beta chains from one sample sequenced in a study of cytomegalovirus exposure and HLA in healthy donors. The PCR contained 60 Vbeta and 13 Jbeta primers. The method was immunoSEQ multiplex PCR; TCRdb's version includes in-frame clones alone and lacks a portion of them. The repertoire includes roughly 140,000 clones, roughly 80% of them detected once, and about 7.1% sits in the top ten. Input material: PBMCs. These receptors were collected from a woman in her 50s in good health and CMV-seropositive.

The chain uses TRBV27 and TRBJ2-7, with 7 positions matching TRBD2. After removal of 2 bases from V and 1 base from J, the junction contained 5 bases not matched to a gene. This CDR3 is built from 15 residues. Germline V CDR1 and CDR2: MNHEY, SMNVEV (reference sequence). As DNA, the CDR3 is TGTGCCAGCAGTTTAGGGCCTAGCGGTTCCTACGAGCAGTACTTC. Protein product: CASSLGPSGSYEQYF.

V gene TRBV6-1 combines with J gene TRBJ2-1; the match to TRBD1 covers 9 bases. In germline, CDR1 is MNHNS, CDR2 SASEGT. J lost 8 bases, V lost 0 bases, and 11 bases had no gene match. This CDR3 has 17 amino acids. The CDR3 spells CASSEAQRTGVNYEQFF. The CDR3 DNA sequence: TGTGCCAGCAGTGAAGCGCAAAGGACAGGGGTTAATTATGAGCAGTTCTTC.

This rearrangement joins TRBV18 to TRBJ2-7; the match to TRBD1 covers 9 bases. This CDR3 spans 15 amino acids. Trimming cost V 0 bases and J 0 bases; bases outside gene matches: 0. Germline V gene lookup returns CDR1 KGHSH and CDR2 LQKENI. The CDR3, as DNA: TGTGCCAGCTCACCACCGGGACAGGGCTCCTACGAGCAGTACTTC. Translated, it gives CASSPPGQGSYEQYF.

The table lists this clone with a few counts. The chain recombines TRBV9 with TRBJ1-5, with a possible D match to TRBD1 (6 bases). Per germline, CDR1 SGDLS and CDR2 YYNGEE. Trimming left V 0 bases short and J 7 bases short, with 14 bases between. The CDR3 has 15 amino acids. CDR3 protein: CASSVDGAGEQPQHF. CDR3 nucleotides: TGTGCCAGCAGCGTAGATGGGGCAGGGGAACAGCCCCAGCATTTT.

V and J are TRBV19 and TRBJ2-7; 11 nucleotides align to TRBD2. Trimming took 6 bases from V and 3 from J; bases not matched to a gene: 4. This CDR3 has 14 amino acids. CDR1 and CDR2 (germline): LNHDA, SQIVND (reference sequence). The CDR3 sequence: CASRKLAGDYEQYF. CDR3 sequence (DNA): TGTGCCAGTAGAAAACTAGCGGGGGACTACGAGCAGTACTTC.

CDR3 in DNA: TGTGCCAGCAACCCAGGGCAGGGCTACAATGAGCAGTTCTTC. This sequence encodes CASNPGQGYNEQFF. This chain uses TRBV5-6 with TRBJ2-1; tentatively, D is TRBD1 (5 bases). With 6 bases removed from V and 3 bases from J, the gap between germline ends came to 13 bases. CDR1 and CDR2 from the germline V gene are SGHDT and YYEEEE. There are 14 residues in the CDR3.

The chain employs TRBV29-1 and TRBJ2-7; TRBD2 aligns across 7 bases. This CDR3 spans 12 amino acids. From germline, CDR1 is SQVTM and CDR2 ANQGSEA. Trimming removed 1 base from V and 3 bases from J; junction bases left unmatched: 0. The CDR3, as DNA: TGCAGCGTTGAAGGGGAGGGCTACGAGCAGTACTTC. Protein: CSVEGEGYEQYF.

V usage is TRBV6-6 and J usage is TRBJ1-5; tentative D call: TRBD1 (5 bases). The CDR3 runs to 16 residues. Germline CDR1 is MNHNY and CDR2 is SVGAGI (reference sequence). V lost 2 bases and J 2 bases, leaving 13 bases between the germline ends. The chain's CDR3 is CASSYGGGSGNQPQHF. CDR3 nucleotide sequence: TGTGCCAGCAGTTACGGGGGAGGATCGGGCAATCAGCCCCAGCATTTT.

The CDR3 is CASSLVPGDYEQYF. In nucleotides, the CDR3 is TGCGCCAGCAGCTTGGTACCAGGGGACTACGAGCAGTACTTC. The rearrangement uses TRBV5-1 and TRBJ2-7, with D possibly being TRBD1 (6 bases). The V gene lost 0 bases and the J gene lost 3 bases, with 10 bases spanning the gap. The CDR3 extends over 14 amino acids. Germline V gene data show CDR1 as SGHRS and CDR2 as YFSETQ.

The rearrangement links TRBV7-2 to TRBJ1-1, with 7 bases lining up with TRBD1. This CDR3 is built from 17 residues. Looked up from germline, CDR1 is SGHTA and CDR2 is FQGNSA. V was clipped by 0 bases and J by 0 bases; unmatched bases: 7. This CDR3 reads CASSLALAGGMNTEAFF. CDR3 DNA: TGTGCCAGCAGCTTAGCTTTGGCAGGGGGTATGAACACTGAAGCTTTCTTT.

The V gene is TRBV5-5, the J gene TRBJ2-3, with 7 bases lining up with TRBD2. The ends lost 2 bases at V and 2 bases at J; junction bases unmatched: 8. The CDR3 has 16 residues. The germline V gene encodes CDR1 SGHKS and CDR2 YYEKEE (reference sequence). The CDR3 nucleotides are TGTGCCAGCAGCTTTCAAGCGGGGCTACTCACAGATACGCAGTATTTT. As protein: CASSFQAGLLTDTQYF.

This clone has a handful of counts. The chain recombines TRBV30 with TRBJ2-7, with D tentatively TRBD2 (5 bases). In germline, CDR1 is GTSNPN, CDR2 SVGIG (reference sequence). CDR3 length: 13 amino acids. V lost 4 bases to trimming and J lost 4 bases, with 14 bases between them. In DNA, the CDR3 is TGTGCCTGGACGGCCCCCCCGGGATACGAGCAGTACTTC. It codes for CAWTAPPGYEQYF.

V and J are TRBV28 and TRBJ2-7; D is unclear. Germline assignment: CDR1 MDHEN and CDR2 SYDVKM. The CDR3 is 15 residues long. Trimming pared 4 bases from V and 4 bases from J, leaving 17 bases between. The CDR3 is CASSSAGLAAYEQYF. The CDR3 DNA reads TGTGCCAGCAGTTCGGCCGGGTTAGCAGCTTACGAGCAGTACTTC.

The rearrangement uses TRBV19 and TRBJ1-3, with TRBD1 as a possible D gene (6 bases). V was shortened by 6 bases and J by 0 bases, with 15 bases between the two germline ends. Germline V gene lookup returns CDR1 LNHDA and CDR2 SQIVND (reference sequence). The CDR3 is 16 residues long. This CDR3 reads CASRLLGHHSGNTIYF. DNA for the CDR3: TGTGCCAGTAGGCTTCTGGGACATCACTCTGGAAACACCATATATTTT.

The chain links TRBV7-2 to TRBJ2-1; tentative D call: TRBD1 (6 bases). Trimming took off 6 bases at V and 9 bases at J, with 15 bases between the two ends. Germline-derived CDR1 and CDR2 are SGHTA and FQGNSA. The length of the CDR3 is 13 residues. The CDR3 region is CASSSIRGGEQFF. DNA of the CDR3: TGTGCCAGCAGTTCCATCCGAGGGGGTGAGCAGTTCTTC.

The CDR3 region is CAISPNSLASGELFF. The CDR3 coding sequence is TGTGCCATCAGTCCCAACTCTCTAGCGTCCGGGGAGCTGTTTTTT. The chain is built from TRBV10-3 and TRBJ2-2; perhaps TRBD2 as D (6 bases). Germline V lookup: CDR1 ENHRY, CDR2 SYGVKD. The CDR3 length is 15 residues. Trimming took 5 bases from V and 6 from J, leaving 16 bases between them.

This clone was counted once. The chain is built from TRBV18 and TRBJ1-6; D not resolved. CDR1 and CDR2 from the germline V gene are KGHSH and LQKENI. V was pared by 2 bases and J by 4 bases, with 9 bases between. The CDR3 is made up of 15 amino acids. In nucleotides, the CDR3 is TGTGCCAGCTCACCAGAGGGATCATATAATTCACCCCTCCACTTT. It encodes CASSPEGSYNSPLHF.

The chain combines TRBV14 with TRBJ1-1; 8 positions agree with TRBD1. V was pared by 0 bases and J by 0 bases, with 15 bases of the junction left unmatched. CDR1 is SGHDN and CDR2 is FVKESK in the germline V gene. The CDR3 loop spans 20 amino acids. The DNA for the CDR3 is TGTGCCAGCAGCCAAGATCGACAGGGGCATCCTTCATCCGTGAACACTGAAGCTTTCTTT. This gives the protein CASSQDRQGHPSSVNTEAFF.

The chain recombines TRBV29-1 with TRBJ1-2; 12 positions match TRBD1. Per germline, CDR1 SQVTM and CDR2 ANQGSEA. The V and J ends lost 5 bases and 4 bases, in that order; junction bases with no gene match: 8. The CDR3 has 15 residues. This CDR3 is CSVPRRGQGAYGYTF. The CDR3, as DNA: TGCAGCGTTCCCCGGAGGGGACAGGGGGCCTATGGCTACACCTTC.

The rearrangement uses TRBV7-9 and TRBJ2-1, with 11 nucleotides matching TRBD1. CDR1 SEHNR and CDR2 FQNEAQ come from the germline V gene (reference sequence). With V trimmed by 0 bases and J by 7 bases, 11 bases remained unmatched. The CDR3 runs 18 residues. The CDR3 sequence is CASSLARGQGGERNEQFF. The CDR3 DNA reads TGTGCCAGCAGCTTAGCCAGGGGACAGGGGGGGGAAAGGAATGAGCAGTTCTTC.

This chain links TRBV18 with TRBJ2-7; D not certain. Germline V gene data show CDR1 as KGHSH and CDR2 as LQKENI. V gave up 3 bases and J gave up 4 bases, with 13 bases separating them. The CDR3 loop spans 14 amino acids. The CDR3, as DNA: TGTGCCAGCTCACCGGCAGGCTCAGTTTACGAGCAGTACTTC. This translates into CASSPAGSVYEQYF.